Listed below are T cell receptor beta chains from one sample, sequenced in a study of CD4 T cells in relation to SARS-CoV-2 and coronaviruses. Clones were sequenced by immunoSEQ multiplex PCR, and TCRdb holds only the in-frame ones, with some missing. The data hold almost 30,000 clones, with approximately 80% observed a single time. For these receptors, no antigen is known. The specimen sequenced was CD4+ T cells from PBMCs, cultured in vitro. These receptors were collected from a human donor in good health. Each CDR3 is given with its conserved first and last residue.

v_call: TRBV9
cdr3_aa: CASSVTVVASTDTQYF

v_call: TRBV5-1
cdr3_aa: CASSFTGAPEETQYF

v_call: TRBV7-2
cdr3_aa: CASSLGGGTGELFF

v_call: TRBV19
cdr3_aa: CASSIGRNLEQYF

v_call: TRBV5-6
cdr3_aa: CASSPRAGGPWNEQFF

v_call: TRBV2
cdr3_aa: CASSVLQVYGANVLTF

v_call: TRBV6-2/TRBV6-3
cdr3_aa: CASSYGAREKLFF

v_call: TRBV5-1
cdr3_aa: CASSLGLAGGKNIQYF

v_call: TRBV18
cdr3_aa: CASSPGLASSYEQYF

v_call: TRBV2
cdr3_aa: CASSEALGIWGHSYNEQFF

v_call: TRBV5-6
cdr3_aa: CASSWGGADTEAFF

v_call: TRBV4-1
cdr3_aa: CASSQAERFSYEQYF

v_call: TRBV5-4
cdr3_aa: CASSLWTGRTEAFF

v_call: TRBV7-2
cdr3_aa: CASSAHLGTGTTETQYF

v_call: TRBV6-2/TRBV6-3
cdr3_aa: CASSNRRLAGGPGQYF

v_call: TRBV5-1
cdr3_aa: CASSFFLAGVNNEQFF

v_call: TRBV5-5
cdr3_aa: CASSSPAGANVLTF

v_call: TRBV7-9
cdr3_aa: CASSLDAGSQYF

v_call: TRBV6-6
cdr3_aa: CASSLQGMEGTGELFF

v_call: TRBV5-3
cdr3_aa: CARSFGQAGGYTF

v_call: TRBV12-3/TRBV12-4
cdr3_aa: CASSRTGEVGYTF

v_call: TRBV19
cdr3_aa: CASSTVPYEQYF

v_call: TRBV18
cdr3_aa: CASSPTGLWGYTF

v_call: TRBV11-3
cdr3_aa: CASSHRLAALGYNEQFF

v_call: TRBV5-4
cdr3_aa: CASSRWGQGGQETQYF

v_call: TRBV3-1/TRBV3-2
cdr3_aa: CASSQDPEGPYNEQFF

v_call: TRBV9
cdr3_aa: CASSAGPVSTDTQYF

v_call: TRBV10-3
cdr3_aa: CAISEGSPEAFF

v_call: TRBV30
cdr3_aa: CAWAPGPYGYTF

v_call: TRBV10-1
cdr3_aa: CASPRKGRRSKIRGNQPQHF

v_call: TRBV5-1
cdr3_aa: CASSGTGLNTEAFF